The next 14 T cell receptor beta chains were all read from a single sample in a study of low-dose radiotherapy and immunotherapy resistance in tumors (dated by TCRdb to between 2021 and 2024). These reads were obtained on an Illumina MiniSeq. To make first-strand cDNA, Superscript III was used along with a set of TRAV- and TRBV-specific primers so that both the TCRalpha and TCRbeta chains were covered. TCRs were amplified with Phusion for around 20 PCR cycles using a constant-region primer together with the adapter attached to the V primers. TCRdb trimmed the raw reads at Q25, called clones with MiXCR and kept productive beta chains. Identical CDR3 proteins give one entry, which carries the most common genes and DNA. This sample is represented by tens of thousands of distinct CDR3 sequences; about 20% of them were singletons. Clones ranked in the top ten supply approximately 8.3% of the sample. This specimen's time point label, interpreted: after trial treatment. The meaning of the sample's treatment or condition label: LDRT plus nivolumab, ipilimumab, low-dose cyclophosphamide and aspirin (RACIN trial).

The sequencing here drew on PBMCs, taken after low-dose radiotherapy plus immunotherapy. The receptors stem from a female donor with ovarian cancer.

On this clonotype itself: This is likely an artifact of a read error, given a far larger clone one base away. The gene calls are TRBV22-1 and TRBJ2-3; the table gives TRBD1 as D, unverified against the DNA. TRBV22-1 is a recognized pseudogene. This CDR3 contains 17 residues. CDR3 sequence (DNA): TGTACCACCAGTGATCTAGGACAGGGGGCAAGCACAGATACGCAGTATTTT. This codes for CTTSDLGQGASTDTQYF.

Comment on this clonotype: With only one base between it and a far larger clone, this is likely a read error. The V gene is TRBV28, the J gene TRBJ2-1; 8 nucleotides agree with TRBD1. The CDR3 spans 14 residues. Germline V CDR1 and CDR2: MDHEN, SYDVKM. The ends lost 6 bases at V and 10 bases at J; junction bases unmatched: 11. CDR3 sequence: CASSVYRGSYEQFF. In DNA, the CDR3 is TGTGCCAGCAGCGTATACAGGGGGAGCTACGAGCAGTTCTTC.

In its sample, this clonotype was seen many times. V and J are TRBV30 and TRBJ2-3, with TRBD2 matching over 9 bases. Looked up from germline, CDR1 is GTSNPN and CDR2 is SVGIG (reference sequence). V was clipped by 2 bases and J by 0 bases; unmatched bases: 3. This CDR3 spans 15 amino acids. The CDR3 sequence: CAWSKLAGSTDTQYF. Written as DNA, the CDR3 is TGTGCCTGGAGTAAACTAGCGGGTAGCACAGATACGCAGTATTTT. The complete variable domain, with remaining parts taken from reference TRBV30 and TRBJ2-3, reads SQTIHQWPATLVQPVGSPLSLECTVEGTSNPNLYWYRQAAGRGLQLLFYSVGIGQISSEVPQNLSASRPQDRQFILSSKKLLLSDSGFYLCAWSKLAGSTDTQYFGPGTRLTVL.

V gene TRBV6-6 combines with J gene TRBJ2-4; a possible D gene is TRBD1 (5 bases). The CDR3 runs 16 residues. With 0 bases removed from V and 0 bases from J, the gap between germline ends came to 9 bases. Germline CDR1 and CDR2: MNHNY and SVGAGI (reference sequence). The CDR3 sequence: CASSYSQGLAKNIQYF. The CDR3 nucleotides are TGTGCCAGCAGTTACTCTCAGGGTTTAGCCAAAAACATTCAGTACTTC.

In its sample, this clonotype was seen many times. The CDR3 nucleotides read TGTGCCATCAGTGAAACGGACAGGGGAACAACCGGGCAGTACTTC. Translated: CAISETDRGTTGQYF. The chain joins TRBV10-3 to TRBJ2-7; TRBD1 matches 9 bases. This CDR3 spans 15 amino acids. CDR1 and CDR2 from the germline V gene are ENHRY and SYGVKD. Trimming took 3 bases from V and 9 from J; bases not matched to a gene: 12.

The chain carries TRBV12-3 or TRBV12-4 and TRBJ2-7; D is unresolved. The CDR3 covers 14 residues. V lost 5 bases and J 3 bases, leaving 14 bases between the germline ends. This CDR3 reads CASSPTSTVYEQYF. CDR3 DNA sequence: TGTGCCAGCAGTCCGACCTCTACAGTCTACGAGCAGTACTTC.

This clonotype appeared many times. The chain couples TRBV7-2 to TRBJ2-7; the D gene could be TRBD1 or TRBD2 (6 bases each). V was trimmed by 0 bases and J by 3 bases, leaving 12 bases between them. Germline-derived CDR1 and CDR2 are SGHTA and FQGNSA. There are 15 residues in the CDR3. For the CDR3, the DNA is TGTGCCAGCAGCTTAGCACGAGGGGGGAACTACGAGCAGTACTTC. Protein: CASSLARGGNYEQYF.

This chain uses TRBV13 with TRBJ2-1; TRBD2 matches 11 bases. CDR1 PRHDT and CDR2 FYEKMQ come from the germline V gene (reference sequence). This CDR3 is 14 amino acids long. After removal of 5 bases from V and 11 bases from J, the junction contained 8 bases not matched to a gene. CDR3: CASSQLAGGPQQFF. The CDR3 coding sequence is TGTGCCAGCAGCCAATTAGCGGGAGGGCCGCAGCAGTTCTTC.

The chain recombines TRBV5-6 with TRBJ2-1; 7 positions match TRBD1. The CDR3 runs to 14 residues. V shed 4 bases and J 1 base; nucleotides not matched to a gene: 2. Germline V gene sequence: CDR1 SGHDT, CDR2 YYEEEE. As DNA, the CDR3 is TGTGCCAGCAGCAGACAGGGTTCCTACAATGAGCAGTTCTTC. Translating it yields CASSRQGSYNEQFF.

This clonotype was counted ten times or more. The chain has TRBV19 and TRBJ2-7; 8 bases agree with TRBD2. Germline V CDR1 and CDR2: LNHDA, SQIVND (reference sequence). The ends lost 7 bases at V and 1 base at J; junction bases unmatched: 12. This CDR3 region has 16 residues. Here the CDR3 reads CASTLSGTSGSYEQYF. CDR3 bases: TGTGCCAGTACCCTCTCCGGAACTAGCGGTTCCTACGAGCAGTACTTC.

This clonotype has a handful of counts. This rearrangement joins TRBV5-1 to TRBJ1-1, with D hard to call. Per germline, CDR1 SGHRS and CDR2 YFSETQ. The CDR3 is 15 amino acids. V was pared by 3 bases and J by 6 bases, with 18 bases between. CDR3 bases: TGCGCCAGCAGCTCGGCAGGCAGTCCTGGCGCTGAAGCTTTCTTT. Its translation: CASSSAGSPGAEAFF.

This clonotype was seen repeatedly, ten times or more. This rearrangement joins TRBV30 to TRBJ1-2; unclear D gene. Germline assignment: CDR1 GTSNPN and CDR2 SVGIG (reference sequence). V lost 1 base and J lost 6, with 15 bases in between. This CDR3 is built from 14 residues. CDR3 region: CAWSAPWGGNGYTF. CDR3 DNA sequence: TGTGCCTGGAGTGCCCCTTGGGGAGGGAATGGCTACACCTTC.

This chain uses TRBV5-1 with TRBJ1-4; D is unresolved. Trimming removed 0 bases from V and 8 bases from J, with 8 bases in between. Germline V gene data show CDR1 as SGHRS and CDR2 as YFSETQ. The CDR3 spans 13 residues. CDR3 residues: CASSLALGEKLFF. Here the CDR3 DNA reads TGCGCCAGCAGCTTGGCCTTGGGGGAAAAACTGTTTTTT.

The chain is built from TRBV6-8 and TRBJ2-7; D is unresolved. Trimming cost V 6 bases and J 6 bases, with 18 bases left between them. This CDR3 comprises 14 residues. Germline V CDR1 and CDR2: MNHGY, SAAAGT. The CDR3 region is CASREGGTSREQYF. The DNA of the CDR3 is TGTGCCAGCAGAGAAGGCGGTACCTCTCGCGAGCAGTACTTC.